This T cell receptor (beta chain) stems from a study of Ad26.COV2.S vaccination and SARS-CoV-2 variants. TCRdb keeps only in-frame clones here, not all; method: immunoSEQ multiplex PCR. The data show about 350,000 clones, 80% to 90% seen once. Treatment meaning: over 15 received Ad26.COV2.S at low or high dose, single or two shots; about 5 received placebo; per-sample allocation not given. Samples came from day 63 after the first vaccine or placebo injection. CDR1 is MDHEN and CDR2 is SYDVKM in the germline V gene. This CDR3 contains 15 residues. Trimming stripped 6 bases from V and 0 bases from J, with 12 bases between.

The J gene is TRBJ2-1, the V gene TRBV28, with D possibly being TRBD2 (6 bases). The TCR comes from a person between 18 and 65 years old who received the Ad26.COV2.S COVID-19 vaccine or a placebo. The sample was peripheral blood, taken in a trial of Ad26.COV2.S vaccine versus placebo. CDR3 in DNA: TGTGCCAGCAGCTATTTCGGGAGCTCCTACAATGAGCAGTTCTTC. This translates into CASSYFGSSYNEQFF. Using reference TRBV28 and TRBJ2-1 for the parts outside the CDR3, the full variable domain is DVKVTQSSRYLVKRTGEKVFLECVQDMDHENMFWYRQDPGLGLRLIYFSYDVKMKEKGDIPEGYSVSREKKERFSLILESASTNQTSMYLCASSYFGSSYNEQFFGPGTRLTVL.